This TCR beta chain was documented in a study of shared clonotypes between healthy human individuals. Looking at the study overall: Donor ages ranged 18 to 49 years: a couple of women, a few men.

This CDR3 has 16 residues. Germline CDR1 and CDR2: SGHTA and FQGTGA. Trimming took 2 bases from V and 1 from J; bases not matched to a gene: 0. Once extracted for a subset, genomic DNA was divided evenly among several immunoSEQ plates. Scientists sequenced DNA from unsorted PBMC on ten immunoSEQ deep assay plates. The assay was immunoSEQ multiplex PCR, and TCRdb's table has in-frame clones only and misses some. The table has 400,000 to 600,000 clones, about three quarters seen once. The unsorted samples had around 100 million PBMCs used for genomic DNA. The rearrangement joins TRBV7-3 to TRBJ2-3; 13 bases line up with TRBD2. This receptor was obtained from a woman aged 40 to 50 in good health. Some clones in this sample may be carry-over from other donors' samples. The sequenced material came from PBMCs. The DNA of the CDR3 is TGTGCCAGCAGCTTAGGACTAGCGGGGGGCACAGATACGCAGTATTTT. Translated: CASSLGLAGGTDTQYF. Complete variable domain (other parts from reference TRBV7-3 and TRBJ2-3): GAGVSQTPSNKVTEKGKYVELRCDPISGHTALYWYRQSLGQGPEFLIYFQGTGAADDSGLPNDRFFAVRPEGSVSTLKIQRTERGDSAVYLCASSLGLAGGTDTQYFGPGTRLTVL.